These 13 T cell receptor beta chains were sequenced from one sample in a study of a mutant IDH1 vaccine in newly diagnosed glioma (dated by TCRdb to the early 2020s). Interpreted using the paper, the time point label stands for: week 11, during vaccination. Each vaccine dose, consisting of 300 ug of a 20-mer mutant IDH1 peptide in Montanide, was administered subcutaneously with topical imiquimod. These receptors have no identified antigens. The library was built by means of the immunoSEQ multiplex PCR assay. The table comes from immuneACCESS by way of TCRdb, which keeps in-frame sequences with V and J called. Part of the clones is missing from these tables; in studies checked, under half for an unresolved V gene and the rest for unknown reasons. In this sample the table shows some 130,000 clones, over 75% of which occur a single time. The biggest ten clones account for 4.5% to 7% of the sample. The sequenced sample was PBMCs, obtained from a glioma patient whose treatment included an IDH1 peptide vaccine. These receptor sequences come from a man between 40 and 49 years old with glioma.

The chain combines TRBV4-3 with TRBJ2-3; 8 bases align to TRBD2. Germline V gene data show CDR1 as LGHNA and CDR2 as YSLEER. The V gene end was trimmed by 5 bases and the J gene end by 2 bases; junction bases not matched to a gene: 6. This CDR3 has 15 residues. CDR3 nucleotides: TGCGCCAGCAGCGAAAGCGGGGGCTACACAGATACGCAGTATTTT. Its translation: CASSESGGYTDTQYF.

The rearrangement uses TRBV25-1 and TRBJ2-3; no clear D gene. The CDR3 has 14 amino acids. Trimming removed 5 bases at V and 1 base at J, with 10 bases between. CDR1 MGHDK and CDR2 SYGVNS come from the germline V gene. Written as DNA, the CDR3 is TGTGCCAGCAGTAGGCAGTCTCGCACAGATACGCAGTATTTT. Protein product: CASSRQSRTDTQYF.

The chain links TRBV9 to TRBJ2-5, with TRBD2 matching over 7 bases. CDR3 length equals 16 residues. Germline values: CDR1 SGDLS, CDR2 YYNGEE. V dropped 0 bases and J dropped 5; count of bases not matched to a gene: 10. CDR3 loop: CASSVAGRELWETQYF. CDR3 sequence (DNA): TGTGCCAGCAGCGTAGCTGGGCGGGAGCTGTGGGAGACCCAGTACTTC.

This sequence joins TRBV13 and TRBJ2-4; D tentatively fits TRBD1 or TRBD2 (5 bases each). V shed 5 bases and J shed 1 base, with 12 bases lying between them. This CDR3 contains 15 residues. The germline gives CDR1 PRHDT, CDR2 FYEKMQ (reference sequence). The CDR3, as DNA: TGTGCCAGCAGCGGCCGGGACGGTGCCAAAAACATTCAGTACTTC. Translating gives CASSGRDGAKNIQYF.

V and J are TRBV7-9 and TRBJ2-7; the D is unclear. There are 12 residues in the CDR3. The germline V and J ends were trimmed by 0 bases and 4 bases, with 4 bases remaining between them. Germline V gene data show CDR1 as SEHNR and CDR2 as FQNEAQ (reference sequence). The CDR3 coding sequence is TGTGCCAGCAGCTTAGCTGCGTACGAGCAGTACTTC. Its translation: CASSLAAYEQYF.

The table lists this clone with a few counts. The J gene is TRBJ2-7, the V gene TRBV5-1, with 8 bases that match TRBD2. V was clipped by 4 bases and J by 1 base; unmatched bases: 16. This CDR3 region has 18 residues. CDR1 is SGHRS and CDR2 is YFSETQ in the germline V gene. DNA for the CDR3: TGCGCCAGCAGCCCCAAGACAGGACCGGGAGGGCCGTCCTACGAGCAGTACTTC. It yields the protein CASSPKTGPGGPSYEQYF.

This clone appeared once. The rearrangement uses TRBV18 and TRBJ2-1; no reliable D call. Germline V gene lookup returns CDR1 KGHSH and CDR2 LQKENI. The CDR3 runs 15 residues. Trimming shortened V by 2 bases and J by 3 bases, and 11 bases separated the two germline ends. As DNA, the CDR3 is TGTGCCAGCTCACCAAACTCCCCCCTCTACAATGAGCAGTTCTTC. Its protein product is CASSPNSPLYNEQFF.

The chain links TRBV5-5 to TRBJ2-7, with D unclear. V lost 4 bases and J 4 bases, leaving 15 bases between the germline ends. There are 14 residues in the CDR3. Germline V gene sequence: CDR1 SGHKS, CDR2 YYEKEE (reference sequence). The CDR3: CASSKDFGQYEQYF. The CDR3 DNA reads as TGTGCCAGCAGCAAGGATTTTGGGCAATACGAGCAGTACTTC.

The chain recombines TRBV28 with TRBJ2-5, with TRBD1 identical over 7 bases. The CDR3 extends over 15 amino acids. Germline V gives CDR1 MDHEN, CDR2 SYDVKM. V dropped 6 bases and J dropped 0; count of bases not matched to a gene: 7. The CDR3 spells CASSIRDRYQETQYF. CDR3 coding DNA: TGTGCCAGCAGCATTAGGGACAGATACCAAGAGACCCAGTACTTC.

This chain connects TRBV11-1 to TRBJ2-7; 9 nucleotides match TRBD2. Germline CDR1 is SGHAT and CDR2 is FQDESV (reference sequence). The CDR3 contains 16 residues. V gave up 5 bases and J gave up 2 bases; unmatched junction bases: 10. CDR3 bases: TGTGCCAGCAGCAGCTTACGTCTAGCGGGAACCTACGAGCAGTACTTC. Translation gives CASSSLRLAGTYEQYF.

The chain recombines TRBV7-2 with TRBJ1-4; 7 bases line up with TRBD1. The junction had 16 bases not matched to a gene; V was cut back by 5 bases and J by 1 base. This CDR3 has 19 residues. Germline-derived CDR1 and CDR2 are SGHTA and FQGNSA. The CDR3 coding sequence is TGTGCCAGCAGCGCTACCCGGGACAGACCCCCTCTAACTAATGAAAAACTGTTTTTT. Translated, it gives CASSATRDRPPLTNEKLFF.

The genes are TRBV19 and TRBJ1-5; D gene ambiguous. Trimming removed 10 bases at V and 9 bases at J, with 22 bases between. This CDR3 is 14 amino acids long. Germline-derived CDR1 and CDR2 are LNHDA and SQIVND (reference sequence). The CDR3 nucleotides read TGTGCCACCATCGATCGACATCAGCCAGGGCCCCAGCATTTT. Amino acid sequence: CATIDRHQPGPQHF.

The rearrangement uses TRBV5-4 and TRBJ2-6; D is perhaps TRBD2 (6 bases). This CDR3 is built from 17 residues. In germline, CDR1 is SGHNT, CDR2 YYREEE (reference sequence). Trimming left V 5 bases short and J 0 bases short, with 15 bases between. This chain's CDR3 is CASSSRRASSGANVLTF. In DNA, the CDR3 is TGTGCCAGCAGTTCCAGGAGGGCTTCCTCTGGGGCCAACGTCCTGACTTTC. Drawing the rest from reference TRBV5-4 and TRBJ2-6, the complete variable domain is ETGVTQSPTHLIKTRGQQVTLRCSSQSGHNTVSWYQQALGQGPQFIFQYYREEENGRGNFPPRFSGLQFPNYSSELNVNALELDDSALYLCASSSRRASSGANVLTFGAGSRLTVL.